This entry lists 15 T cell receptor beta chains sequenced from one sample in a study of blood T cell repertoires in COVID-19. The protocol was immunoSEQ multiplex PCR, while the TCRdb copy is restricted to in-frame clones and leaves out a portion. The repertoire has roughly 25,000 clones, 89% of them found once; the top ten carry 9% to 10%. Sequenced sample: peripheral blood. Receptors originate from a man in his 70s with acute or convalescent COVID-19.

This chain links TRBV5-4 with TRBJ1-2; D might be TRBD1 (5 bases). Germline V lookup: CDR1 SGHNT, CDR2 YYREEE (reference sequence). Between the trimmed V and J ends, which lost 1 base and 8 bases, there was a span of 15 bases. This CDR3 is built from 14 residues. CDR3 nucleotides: TGTGCCAGCAGCTTGACGTCAGGGCAAGGAGGCTACACCTTC. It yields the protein CASSLTSGQGGYTF.

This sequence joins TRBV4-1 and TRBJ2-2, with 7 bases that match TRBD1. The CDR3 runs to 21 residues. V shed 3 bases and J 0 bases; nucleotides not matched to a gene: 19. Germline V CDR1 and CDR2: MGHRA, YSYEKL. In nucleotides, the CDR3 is TGCGCCAGCAGCCATCACATGCCCGATGGGGACAGACCATCGAACACCGGGGAGCTGTTTTTT. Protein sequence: CASSHHMPDGDRPSNTGELFF.

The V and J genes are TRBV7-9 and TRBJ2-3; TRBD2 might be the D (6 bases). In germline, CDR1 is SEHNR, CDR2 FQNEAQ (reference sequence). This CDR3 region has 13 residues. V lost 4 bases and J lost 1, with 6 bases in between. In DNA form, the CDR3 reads TGTGCCAGCAGCTCTAGCGGCACAGATACGCAGTATTTT. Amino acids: CASSSSGTDTQYF.

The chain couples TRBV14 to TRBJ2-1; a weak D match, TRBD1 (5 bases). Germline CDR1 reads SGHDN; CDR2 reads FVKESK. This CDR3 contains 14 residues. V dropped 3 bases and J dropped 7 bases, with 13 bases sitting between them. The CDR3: CASSQIPKGNEQFF. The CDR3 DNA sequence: TGTGCCAGCAGCCAGATTCCGAAGGGGAATGAGCAGTTCTTC.

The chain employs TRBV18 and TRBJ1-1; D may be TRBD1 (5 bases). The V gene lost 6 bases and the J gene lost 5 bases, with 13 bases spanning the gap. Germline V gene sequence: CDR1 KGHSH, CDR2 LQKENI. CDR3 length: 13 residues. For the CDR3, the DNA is TGTGCCAGCTCCCAGGGACTAAATACTGAAGCTTTCTTT. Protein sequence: CASSQGLNTEAFF.

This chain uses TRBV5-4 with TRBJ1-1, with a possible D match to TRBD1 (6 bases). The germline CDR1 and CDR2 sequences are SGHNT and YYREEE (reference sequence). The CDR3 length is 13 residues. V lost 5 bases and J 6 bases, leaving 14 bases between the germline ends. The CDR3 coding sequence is TGTGCCAGCAGTAACAGGGTCGGCGCTGAAGCTTTCTTT. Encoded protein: CASSNRVGAEAFF.

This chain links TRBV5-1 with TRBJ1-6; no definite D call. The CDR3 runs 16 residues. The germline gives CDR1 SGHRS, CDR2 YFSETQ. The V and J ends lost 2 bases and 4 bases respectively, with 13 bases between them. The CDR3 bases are TGCGCCAGCAGCTTCCTGGGGAGGGATTATAATTCACCCCTCCACTTT. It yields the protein CASSFLGRDYNSPLHF.

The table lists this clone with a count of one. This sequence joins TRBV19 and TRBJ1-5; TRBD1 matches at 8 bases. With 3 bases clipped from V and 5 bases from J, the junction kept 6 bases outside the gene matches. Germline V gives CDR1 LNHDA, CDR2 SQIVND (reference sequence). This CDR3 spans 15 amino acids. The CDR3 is CASSIPGGFDQPQHF. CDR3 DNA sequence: TGTGCCAGTAGTATTCCAGGGGGCTTTGATCAGCCCCAGCATTTT.

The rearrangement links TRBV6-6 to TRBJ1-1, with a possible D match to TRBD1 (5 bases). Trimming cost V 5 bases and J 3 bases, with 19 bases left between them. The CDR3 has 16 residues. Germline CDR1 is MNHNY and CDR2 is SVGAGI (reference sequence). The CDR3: CASSITGVLGYTEAFF. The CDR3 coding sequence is TGTGCCAGCAGTATAACAGGCGTCTTGGGATACACTGAAGCTTTCTTT.

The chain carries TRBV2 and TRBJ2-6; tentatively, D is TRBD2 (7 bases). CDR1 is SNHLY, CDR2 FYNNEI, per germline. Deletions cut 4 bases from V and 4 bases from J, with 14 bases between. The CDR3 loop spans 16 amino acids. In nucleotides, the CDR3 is TGTGCCAGCAGTGTACGGGGGGCAGCCGGGGCCAACGTCCTGACTTTC. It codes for CASSVRGAAGANVLTF.

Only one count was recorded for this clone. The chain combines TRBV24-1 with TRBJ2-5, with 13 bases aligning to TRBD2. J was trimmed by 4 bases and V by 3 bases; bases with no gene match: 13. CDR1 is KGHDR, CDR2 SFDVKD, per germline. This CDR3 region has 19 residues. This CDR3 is CATSDPPWTSGSFRETQYF. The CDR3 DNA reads TGTGCCACCAGTGATCCTCCCTGGACTAGCGGGAGTTTTAGAGAGACCCAGTACTTC.

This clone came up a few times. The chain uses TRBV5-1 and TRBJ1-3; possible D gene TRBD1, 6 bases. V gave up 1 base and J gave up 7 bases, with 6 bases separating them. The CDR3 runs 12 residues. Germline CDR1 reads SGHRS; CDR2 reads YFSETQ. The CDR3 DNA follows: TGCGCCAGCAGCTTGACAGGGAACACCATATATTTT. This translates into CASSLTGNTIYF.

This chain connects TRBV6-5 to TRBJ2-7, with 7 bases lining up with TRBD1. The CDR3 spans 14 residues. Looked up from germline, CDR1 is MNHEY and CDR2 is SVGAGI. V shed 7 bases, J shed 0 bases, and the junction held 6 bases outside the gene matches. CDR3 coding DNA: TGTGCCAGCAATAACCGGGACAGCTCCTACGAGCAGTACTTC. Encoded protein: CASNNRDSSYEQYF.

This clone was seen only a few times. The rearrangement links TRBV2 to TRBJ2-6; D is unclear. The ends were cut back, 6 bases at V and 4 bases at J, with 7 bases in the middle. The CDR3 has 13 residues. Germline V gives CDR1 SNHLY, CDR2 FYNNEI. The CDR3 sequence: CASSPIGANVLTF. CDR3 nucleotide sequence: TGTGCCAGCAGCCCTATAGGGGCCAACGTCCTGACTTTC.

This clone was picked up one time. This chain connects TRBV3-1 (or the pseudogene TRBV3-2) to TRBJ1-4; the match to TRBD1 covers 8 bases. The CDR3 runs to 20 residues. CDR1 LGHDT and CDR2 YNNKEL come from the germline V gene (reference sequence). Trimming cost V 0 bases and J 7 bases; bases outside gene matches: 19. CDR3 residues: CASSQESPPVLTGDFEKLFF. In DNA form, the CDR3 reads TGTGCCAGCAGCCAAGAGTCCCCTCCTGTTTTGACAGGGGATTTTGAAAAACTGTTTTTT.